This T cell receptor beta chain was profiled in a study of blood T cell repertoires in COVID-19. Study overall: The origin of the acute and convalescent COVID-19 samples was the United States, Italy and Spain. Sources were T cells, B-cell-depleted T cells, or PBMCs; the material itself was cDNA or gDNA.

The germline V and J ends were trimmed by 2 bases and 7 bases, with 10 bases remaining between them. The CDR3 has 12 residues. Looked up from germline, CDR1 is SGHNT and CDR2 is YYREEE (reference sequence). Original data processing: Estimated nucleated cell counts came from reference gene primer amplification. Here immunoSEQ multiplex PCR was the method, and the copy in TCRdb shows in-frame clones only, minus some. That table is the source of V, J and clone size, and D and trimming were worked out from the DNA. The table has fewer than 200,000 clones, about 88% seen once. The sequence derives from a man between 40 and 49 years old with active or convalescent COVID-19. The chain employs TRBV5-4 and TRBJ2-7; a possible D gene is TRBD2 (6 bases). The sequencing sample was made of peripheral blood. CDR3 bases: TGTGCCAGCAGCTTCGGGGGAAGGGAGCAGTACTTC. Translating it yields CASSFGGREQYF.